The 32 T cell receptor beta chains below all came from one sample that was sequenced in a study of T cell repertoires in cytomegalovirus infection. No antigens are known for them. In TCRdb, the reads were re-called with MiXCR into one record per CDR3 protein. The table lists approximately 390,000 distinct CDR3 sequences, about 32% of them singletons. The source was cultured PBMCs, collected from culture after CMV antigen stimulation. These receptors originate from a human donor in good health (CMV status not recorded). Some clones in this sample may be carry-over from other donors' samples.

This clonotype appeared a few times. The chain carries TRBV19 and TRBJ2-1, with 13 bases lining up with TRBD2. The V gene's germline CDR1 is LNHDA and CDR2 SQIVND (reference sequence). The V segment lost 5 bases and the J segment 8 bases; nucleotides outside the gene matches: 9. The CDR3 spans 16 residues. CDR3 in DNA: TGTGCCAGTAGTCTTCGGACTAGCGGGAGAGCCGATGAGCAGTTCTTC. It encodes CASSLRTSGRADEQFF. Combining the CDR3 with reference TRBV19 and TRBJ2-1 gives the whole variable domain DGGITQSPKYLFRKEGQNVTLSCEQNLNHDAMYWYRQDPGQGLRLIYYSQIVNDFQKGDIAEGYSVSREKKESFPLTVTSAQKNPTAFYLCASSLRTSGRADEQFFGPGTRLTVL.

The rearrangement joins TRBV28 to TRBJ2-1; D is uncertain. This CDR3 spans 12 amino acids. Trimming removed 7 bases from V and 3 bases from J, with 7 bases in between. Germline V gene data show CDR1 as MDHEN and CDR2 as SYDVKM. The CDR3 loop reads CASTGIYNEQFF. The CDR3 coding sequence is TGTGCCAGCACCGGTATCTACAATGAGCAGTTCTTC. Looking up the rest from reference TRBV28 and TRBJ2-1 gives the full variable domain: DVKVTQSSRYLVKRTGEKVFLECVQDMDHENMFWYRQDPGLGLRLIYFSYDVKMKEKGDIPEGYSVSREKKERFSLILESASTNQTSMYLCASTGIYNEQFFGPGTRLTVL.

The V call is TRBV6-6, the J call TRBJ2-1; 10 nucleotides line up with TRBD2. V was clipped by 5 bases and J by 6 bases; unmatched bases: 4. The CDR3 length is 14 residues. Germline CDR1 and CDR2: MNHNY and SVGAGI (reference sequence). The DNA of the CDR3 is TGTGCCAGCAGTAAACTAGCGGGAACCAATGAGCAGTTCTTC. Encoded protein: CASSKLAGTNEQFF.

The chain uses TRBV5-1 and TRBJ2-3; D is unresolved. The CDR3 totals 15 residues. The ends were cut back, 0 bases at V and 5 bases at J, with 13 bases in the middle. The germline V gene encodes CDR1 SGHRS and CDR2 YFSETQ. The CDR3 loop reads CASSLVGRNEDTQYF. Written as DNA, the CDR3 is TGCGCCAGCAGCTTGGTGGGCAGGAATGAAGATACGCAGTATTTT.

This clonotype showed up just a few times. The chain recombines TRBV7-2 with TRBJ2-7; 7 positions match TRBD2. CDR3 length: 13 amino acids. CDR1 and CDR2 from the germline V gene are SGHTA and FQGNSA. V was pared by 5 bases and J by 9 bases, with 10 bases of the junction left unmatched. The DNA of the CDR3 is TGTGCCAGCAGCAGCATTAGAGAGCGGGGGCAGTACTTC. It encodes CASSSIRERGQYF. Based on the CDR3 plus reference TRBV7-2 and TRBJ2-7, the full variable domain is GAGVSQSPSNKVTEKGKDVELRCDPISGHTALYWYRQSLGQGLEFLIYFQGNSAPDKSGLPSDRFSAERTGGSVSTLTIQRTQQEDSAVYLCASSSIRERGQYFGPGTRLTVT.

The chain combines TRBV18 with TRBJ2-3, with no clear D. The V gene's germline CDR1 is KGHSH and CDR2 LQKENI. The CDR3 has 17 residues. The V and J ends lost 2 bases and 0 bases respectively, with 15 bases between them. The CDR3 spells CASSPKPQHRSTDTQYF. The CDR3 DNA follows: TGTGCCAGCTCACCAAAGCCACAACACCGGAGCACAGATACGCAGTATTTT.

The sample holds a few counts of this clonotype. The J gene is TRBJ2-7, the V gene TRBV29-1, with TRBD1 matching over 10 bases. The CDR3 covers 13 residues. The trim removed 3 bases at V and 4 bases at J, leaving 3 bases unmatched. From germline, CDR1 is SQVTM and CDR2 ANQGSEA. The CDR3 nucleotides read TGCAGCGTTGAGACAGGGGGCAGGTACGAGCAGTACTTC. Protein: CSVETGGRYEQYF.

The chain uses TRBV3-1 and TRBJ1-2, with a weak D call TRBD1 (5 bases). Germline V CDR1 and CDR2: LGHDT, YNNKEL (reference sequence). This CDR3 contains 15 residues. V was trimmed by 3 bases and J by 6 bases, leaving 17 bases between them. CDR3 in DNA: TGTGCCAGCAGCCACAATATGGGGGGGAGAGATGGCTACACCTTC. Protein product: CASSHNMGGRDGYTF.

This chain uses TRBV7-1 with TRBJ2-5; D unclear. TRBV7-1 is labeled an ORF, and its function is uncertain. The CDR3 consists of 17 residues. V lost 5 bases to trimming and J lost 5 bases, with 24 bases between them. The CDR3 DNA sequence: TGTGCCAGCAGCCCCGGCGGAAGCGTGACTTTCCACGAGACCCAGTACTTC. Its translation: CASSPGGSVTFHETQYF.

This clonotype was counted only a few times. The chain is built from TRBV10-3 and TRBJ1-1; maybe TRBD1 (6 bases). The CDR3 covers 14 residues. V lost 7 bases, J lost 3 bases, and 15 bases lay in between. Germline CDR1 reads ENHRY; CDR2 reads SYGVKD. The CDR3, as DNA: TGTGCCATCACCGGGGGCCGATCCGACACTGAAGCTTTCTTT. Its translation is CAITGGRSDTEAFF.

This rearrangement joins TRBV27 to TRBJ1-5; no clear D. Germline loops: CDR1 MNHEY, CDR2 SMNVEV (reference sequence). The V end lost 8 bases, the J end lost 4 bases, and 6 bases lay between the germline ends. The CDR3 is made up of 11 amino acids. CDR3 sequence (DNA): TGTGCCAGCGGGTTTAATCAGCCCCAGCATTTT. Its translation: CASGFNQPQHF.

This clonotype showed up just a few times. The V and J genes are TRBV19 and TRBJ2-2; TRBD1 aligns across 9 bases. In germline, CDR1 is LNHDA, CDR2 SQIVND (reference sequence). CDR3 length: 14 residues. V dropped 9 bases and J dropped 6; count of bases not matched to a gene: 8. The CDR3 protein is CASEGQGNSGELFF. The CDR3 nucleotides read TGTGCCAGCGAGGGACAGGGTAACTCCGGGGAGCTGTTTTTT.

This clonotype was seen only a few times. The chain couples TRBV19 to TRBJ2-1; possible D gene TRBD1, 5 bases. The CDR3 contains 16 residues. Trimming pared 6 bases from V and 5 bases from J, leaving 20 bases between. Looked up from germline, CDR1 is LNHDA and CDR2 is SQIVND (reference sequence). The DNA of the CDR3 is TGTGCCAGTAGCCAGCTAGGGGTCCCCAAAGACAATGAGCAGTTCTTC. Its translation is CASSQLGVPKDNEQFF.

The rearrangement joins TRBV6-1 to TRBJ1-5, with 9 bases lining up with TRBD1. V dropped 1 base and J dropped 6; count of bases not matched to a gene: 4. Germline lookup yields CDR1 MNHNS and CDR2 SASEGT. CDR3 length equals 15 residues. The chain's CDR3 is CASSEGYRGLQPQHF. CDR3 nucleotides: TGTGCCAGCAGTGAAGGATACAGGGGGCTTCAGCCCCAGCATTTT.

This clonotype was observed a handful of times. The V and J genes are TRBV24-1 and TRBJ1-2; possibly TRBD1 for D (6 bases). Per the germline V gene, CDR1 is KGHDR and CDR2 is SFDVKD. The CDR3 covers 13 residues. V lost 7 bases and J lost 1, with 9 bases in between. The CDR3 DNA reads TGTGCCACCAGCACCAGGGGTAACTATGGCTACACCTTC. Protein product: CATSTRGNYGYTF.

This clonotype has just a few counts. This sequence joins TRBV5-1 and TRBJ1-1; 11 bases fit TRBD1. In germline, CDR1 is SGHRS, CDR2 YFSETQ. The CDR3 has 14 residues. The J segment lost 7 bases and the V segment lost 5 bases, leaving 7 bases of the junction unmatched. The CDR3 DNA is TGCGCCAGCAGGTCGACGGGACAGGGGGGTGAAGCTTTCTTT. This encodes CASRSTGQGGEAFF.

This clonotype was picked up a small number of times. The rearrangement links TRBV2 to TRBJ2-5; 9 bases match TRBD2. This CDR3 spans 15 amino acids. CDR1 and CDR2 from the germline V gene are SNHLY and FYNNEI. Trimming removed 7 bases from V and 5 bases from J; junction bases left unmatched: 11. The chain's CDR3 is CASKGESGRTETQYF. For the CDR3, the DNA is TGTGCCAGCAAGGGGGAAAGCGGGAGGACTGAGACCCAGTACTTC.

This clonotype has only a few counts. The V and J genes are TRBV11-2 and TRBJ2-1, with a weak D call TRBD2 (5 bases). Trimming shortened V by 4 bases and J by 0 bases, and 16 bases separated the two germline ends. The CDR3 extends over 17 amino acids. The V gene's germline CDR1 is SGHAT and CDR2 FQNNGV. As DNA, the CDR3 is TGTGCCAGCAGCTCCGGACTCCCTGTTAGCTCCTACAATGAGCAGTTCTTC. Its protein product is CASSSGLPVSSYNEQFF.

In its sample, this clonotype was seen a few times. The gene calls are TRBV14 and TRBJ1-1, with a tentative D call TRBD1 (5 bases). Germline lookup yields CDR1 SGHDN and CDR2 FVKESK. The V gene lost 1 base and the J gene lost 5 bases, with 11 bases spanning the gap. The CDR3 has 14 residues. CDR3 in DNA: TGTGCCAGCAGCCAAGTCGGGGGTAGGACTGAAGCTTTCTTT. Protein product: CASSQVGGRTEAFF.

V is TRBV30 and J is TRBJ1-2, with a tentative D call TRBD1 (5 bases). V lost 7 bases to trimming and J lost 2 bases, with 14 bases between them. The CDR3 is 13 residues long. CDR1 is GTSNPN and CDR2 is SVGIG in the germline V gene (reference sequence). The CDR3 sequence is CALDIRRNYGYTF. The DNA of the CDR3 is TGTGCCTTGGACATCCGGAGGAACTATGGCTACACCTTC.

This clonotype was seen a handful of times. The chain couples TRBV7-8 to TRBJ1-2; TRBD1 matches at 8 bases. V lost 1 base to trimming and J lost 8 bases; unmatched junction nucleotides: 9. The CDR3 has 15 residues. In germline, CDR1 is SGHVS, CDR2 FQNEAQ. CDR3 sequence: CASSLGTQGADGYTF. CDR3 coding DNA: TGTGCCAGCAGCTTAGGAACCCAGGGGGCGGACGGCTACACCTTC.

The chain recombines TRBV19 with TRBJ2-3; D possibly corresponds to TRBD2 (6 bases). Trimming took off 0 bases at V and 4 bases at J, with 11 bases between the two ends. CDR1 and CDR2 (germline): LNHDA, SQIVND (reference sequence). The CDR3 covers 15 residues. DNA of the CDR3: TGTGCCAGTAGTATAGAGAGTAGCGGTTCAGATACGCAGTATTTT. Translating it yields CASSIESSGSDTQYF.

The chain uses TRBV6-1 and TRBJ2-7; no clear D. This CDR3 has 13 residues. Germline V gene data show CDR1 as MNHNS and CDR2 as SASEGT. V was clipped by 5 bases and J by 3 bases, with 11 bases between them. CDR3 DNA: TGTGCCAGCAGTCCCCTTATGGACTACGAGCAGTACTTC. Protein product: CASSPLMDYEQYF.

Only a few counts were recorded for this clonotype. V gene TRBV6-1 combines with J gene TRBJ1-1; D not certain. This CDR3 has 13 residues. CDR1 is MNHNS, CDR2 SASEGT, per germline. V was trimmed by 10 bases and J by 0 bases, leaving 12 bases between them. This CDR3 is CAIRRKVNTEAFF. DNA for the CDR3: TGTGCCATCCGCCGCAAAGTGAACACTGAAGCTTTCTTT.

This clonotype was counted only a few times. The chain joins TRBV20-1 to TRBJ2-7; 10 bases map to TRBD2. This CDR3 comprises 18 residues. Trimming took 7 bases from V and 2 from J; bases not matched to a gene: 20. Germline CDR1 reads DFQATT; CDR2 reads SNEGSKA (reference sequence). CDR3 bases: TGCAGTGAGCGGAGCGTTCTAAATCTAGCGGGAGCCCCCTACGAGCAGTACGTC. Translated, it gives CSERSVLNLAGAPYEQYV.

The sample holds a few counts of this clonotype. The chain employs TRBV12-3 or TRBV12-4 and TRBJ1-1; D might be TRBD1 (5 bases). This CDR3 comprises 17 residues. V was trimmed by 1 base and J by 0 bases, leaving 15 bases between them. The CDR3 DNA is TGTGCCAGCAGTTTAGGCAGGGAATACTCCTTGAACACTGAAGCTTTCTTT. Protein: CASSLGREYSLNTEAFF.

A few counts support this clonotype. The CDR3 loop is CASSSSLSGESTDTQYF. DNA for the CDR3: TGTGCCAGCAGCTCGTCCCTTAGCGGGGAAAGCACAGATACGCAGTATTTT. This sequence joins TRBV7-6 and TRBJ2-3; 8 positions agree with TRBD2. Germline trimming cut 4 bases from V and 0 bases from J; bases unmatched to any gene: 9. The CDR3 totals 17 residues. In germline, CDR1 is SGHVS, CDR2 FNYEAQ.

This clonotype was picked up a small number of times. The CDR3 protein is CASGSADRGHGGTDTQYF. The CDR3 nucleotides are TGTGCTAGTGGTTCGGCGGACAGGGGCCACGGAGGCACAGATACGCAGTATTTT. V and J are TRBV12-5 and TRBJ2-3, with 9 bases aligning to TRBD1. Germline loops: CDR1 LGHNT, CDR2 FRNRAP. Trimming at V came to 4 bases and at J to 1 base, leaving 12 bases not matched to a gene. The CDR3 runs 18 residues.

This clonotype was seen a handful of times. This chain links TRBV19 with TRBJ2-2; D gene uncertain. The germline V gene has CDR1 LNHDA and CDR2 SQIVND (reference sequence). This CDR3 contains 14 residues. V was trimmed by 4 bases and J by 2 bases, leaving 8 bases between them. The CDR3 region is CASSSPRNTGELFF. CDR3 DNA sequence: TGTGCCAGTAGTAGCCCGAGAAACACCGGGGAGCTGTTTTTT.

V gene TRBV30 combines with J gene TRBJ2-7; the D gene is possibly TRBD1 (5 bases). CDR1 and CDR2 (germline): GTSNPN, SVGIG (reference sequence). The CDR3 loop spans 12 amino acids. Trimming removed 2 bases from V and 3 bases from J, with 8 bases in between. CDR3 sequence reads: CAWSRQYYEQYF. DNA of the CDR3: TGTGCCTGGAGTCGACAGTACTACGAGCAGTACTTC.

This clonotype showed up just a few times. This chain joins TRBV7-2 and TRBJ1-6; the D is unclear. V dropped 4 bases and J dropped 5 bases, with 6 bases sitting between them. Germline-derived CDR1 and CDR2 are SGHTA and FQGNSA. The CDR3 loop spans 13 amino acids. This CDR3 is CASSSEDNSPLHF. DNA for the CDR3: TGTGCCAGCAGCTCTGAAGATAATTCACCCCTCCACTTT.

To note about this clonotype: A junction end diverges from the germline sequence, so it may reflect a read error. The chain links TRBV5-1 to TRBJ2-1; 8 nucleotides line up with TRBD1. Germline-derived CDR1 and CDR2 are SGHRS and YFSETQ. The CDR3 is 14 amino acids. The CDR3 DNA follows: TGTGCCAGCAGCTTAGGACAGGGAAACAATGAGCAGTTCTTC. Protein sequence: CASSLGQGNNEQFF.